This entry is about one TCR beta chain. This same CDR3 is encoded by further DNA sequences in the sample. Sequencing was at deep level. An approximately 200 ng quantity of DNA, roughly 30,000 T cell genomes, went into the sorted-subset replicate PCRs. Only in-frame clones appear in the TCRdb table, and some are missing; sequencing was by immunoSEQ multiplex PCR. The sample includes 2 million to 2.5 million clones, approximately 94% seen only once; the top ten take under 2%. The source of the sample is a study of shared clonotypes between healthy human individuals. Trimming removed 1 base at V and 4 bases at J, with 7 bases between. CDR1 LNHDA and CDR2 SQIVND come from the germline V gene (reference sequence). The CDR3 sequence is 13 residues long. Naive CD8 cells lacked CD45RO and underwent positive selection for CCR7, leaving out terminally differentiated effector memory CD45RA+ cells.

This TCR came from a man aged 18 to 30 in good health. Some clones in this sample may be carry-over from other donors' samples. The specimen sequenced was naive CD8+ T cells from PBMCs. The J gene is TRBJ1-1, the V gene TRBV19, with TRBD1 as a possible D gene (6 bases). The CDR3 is CASSIGGATEAFF. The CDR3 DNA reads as TGTGCCAGTAGTATAGGGGGGGCCACTGAAGCTTTCTTT.